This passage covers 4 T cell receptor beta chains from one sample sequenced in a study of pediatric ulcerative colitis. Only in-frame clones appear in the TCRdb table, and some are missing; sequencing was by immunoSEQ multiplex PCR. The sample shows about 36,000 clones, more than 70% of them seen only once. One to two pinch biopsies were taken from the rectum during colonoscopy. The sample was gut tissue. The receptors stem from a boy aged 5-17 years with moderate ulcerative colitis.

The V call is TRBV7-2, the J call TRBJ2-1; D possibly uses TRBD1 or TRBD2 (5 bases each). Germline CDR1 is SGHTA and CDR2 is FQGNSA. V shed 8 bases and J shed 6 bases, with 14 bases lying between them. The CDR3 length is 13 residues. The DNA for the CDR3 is TGTGCCAGCCTGGGGGTACTTGGCAATGAGCAGTTCTTC. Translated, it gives CASLGVLGNEQFF.

Written as DNA, the CDR3 is TGTGCCAGCAGCTGGGACAGTAACACTGAAGCTTTCTTT. Protein: CASSWDSNTEAFF. This rearrangement joins TRBV11-3 to TRBJ1-1, with 7 nucleotides matching TRBD1. The CDR3 is 13 amino acids. V was pared by 4 bases and J by 2 bases, with 1 base of the junction left unmatched. Germline CDR1 and CDR2: SGHNT and YENEEA.

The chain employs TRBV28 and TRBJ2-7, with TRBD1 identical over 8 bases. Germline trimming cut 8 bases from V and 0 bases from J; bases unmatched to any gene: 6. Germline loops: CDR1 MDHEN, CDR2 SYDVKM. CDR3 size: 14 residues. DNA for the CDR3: TGTGCCAGCTACTCCGGGACAGGCTCCTACGAGCAGTACTTC. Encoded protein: CASYSGTGSYEQYF. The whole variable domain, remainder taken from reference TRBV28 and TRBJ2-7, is DVKVTQSSRYLVKRTGEKVFLECVQDMDHENMFWYRQDPGLGLRLIYFSYDVKMKEKGDIPEGYSVSREKKERFSLILESASTNQTSMYLCASYSGTGSYEQYFGPGTRLTVT.

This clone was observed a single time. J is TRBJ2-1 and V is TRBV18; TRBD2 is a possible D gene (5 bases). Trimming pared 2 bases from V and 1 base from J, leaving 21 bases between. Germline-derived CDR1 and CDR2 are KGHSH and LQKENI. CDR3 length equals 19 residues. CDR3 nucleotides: TGTGCCAGCTCACCATACAAGGCCGGGGATCGCCTTTCCTACAATGAGCAGTTCTTC. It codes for CASSPYKAGDRLSYNEQFF.